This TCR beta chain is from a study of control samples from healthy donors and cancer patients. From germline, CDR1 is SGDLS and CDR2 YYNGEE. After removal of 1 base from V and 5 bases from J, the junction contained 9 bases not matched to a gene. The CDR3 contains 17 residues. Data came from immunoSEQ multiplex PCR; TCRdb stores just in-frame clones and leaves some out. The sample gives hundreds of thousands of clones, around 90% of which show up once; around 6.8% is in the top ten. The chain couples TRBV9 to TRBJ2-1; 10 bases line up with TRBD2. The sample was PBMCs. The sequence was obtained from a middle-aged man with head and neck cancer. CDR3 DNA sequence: TGTGCCAGCAGCGTATATGATAGCGGGGGGATTAACAATGAGCAGTTCTTC. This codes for CASSVYDSGGINNEQFF.